The rows below give T cell receptor beta chains drawn from one sample of a study of siplizumab effects on memory and regulatory T cells. Sequencing was performed with immunoSEQ multiplex PCR; in TCRdb, only in-frame clones are kept and a portion is missing. The sample holds around 110,000 clones, around 94% seen once. Input material: non-Treg CD4+ T cells sorted from blood. The receptors come from a human donor in good health. CDR3s include the opening cysteine and the closing phenylalanine or tryptophan. Fields, in order: CDR3 DNA, CDR3 protein, V gene, J gene, D gene. The D gene is left open where the match is weak.

TGTGCCAGCAGCCAACCGGGACAGGGGGCCCCGGCGAACACCGGGGAGCTGTTTTTT	CASSQPGQGAPANTGELFF	TRBV7-9	TRBJ2-2	TRBD1
TGTGCCAGCAGTTATTCCGCCCAGGGAGCTGGCTACACCTTC	CASSYSAQGAGYTF	TRBV6-5	TRBJ1-2	-
TGTGCCAGCTCACCACCGATTTGGCAGGCCATAGATTCGGGATCACCCCTCCACTTT	CASSPPIWQAIDSGSPLHF	TRBV18	TRBJ1-6	-
TGTGCCAGCAGTGAAAACGTTAATCAGCCCCAGCATTTT	CASSENVNQPQHF	TRBV2	TRBJ1-5	-
TGTGCCAGCAGTTACTCTGGCGACAGCCTTCCCACTGAAGCTTTCTTT	CASSYSGDSLPTEAFF	TRBV6-5	TRBJ1-1	-
TGTGCCAGCAGCTTGGCCGTAGGAGGGCTAAGCGAAAAACTGTTTTTT	CASSLAVGGLSEKLFF	TRBV5-4	TRBJ1-4	-
TGTGCCAGCAGCTTATTCCAGGGGGGCGAGCAGTACTTC	CASSLFQGGEQYF	TRBV5-8	TRBJ2-7	-
TGTGCCAGCAGCTTGTCTAGCGGAGCAGATACGCAGTATTTT	CASSLSSGADTQYF	TRBV5-4	TRBJ2-3	TRBD2
TGTGCCAGCAGCTCCCCTGAGAGAGCTCCAGAGACCCAGTACTTC	CASSSPERAPETQYF	TRBV11-2	TRBJ2-5	-
TGTGCCGGGGGACCAAACATAAATCAGCCCCAGCATTTT	CAGGPNINQPQHF	TRBV6-1	TRBJ1-5	-
TGCGCCAGCAGACCGATGAGCTCTGGAAACACCATATATTTT	CASRPMSSGNTIYF	TRBV5-1	TRBJ1-3	-
TGTGCCAGCAGCCAAGGGCCCCGGGGGGGAGGGAGGACAGATACGCAGTATTTT	CASSQGPRGGGRTDTQYF	TRBV4-2	TRBJ2-3	TRBD2
TGTGCCAGCAGCTTGAACAGGGGAGAGACCCAGTACTTC	CASSLNRGETQYF	TRBV7-7	TRBJ2-5	TRBD1
TGTGCCAGCAGCTTAGGGACTAGCGGGAGTGAGGAGCTGTTTTTT	CASSLGTSGSEELFF	TRBV11-3	TRBJ2-2	TRBD2
TGCGCCAGCAGCCAGGGACAGGGAGTGACAGATACGCAGTATTTT	CASSQGQGVTDTQYF	TRBV4-1	TRBJ2-3	TRBD1
TGTGCCAGCAGTCGACAGGGTAACTATGGCTACACCTTC	CASSRQGNYGYTF	TRBV6-5	TRBJ1-2	TRBD1
TGTGCCAGCAGTGACGGGAAGGGAATCTCCTACGAGCAGTACTTC	CASSDGKGISYEQYF	TRBV6-4	TRBJ2-7	-
TGTGCCATCAGTGAACGGGGCCCGGTCAATCAGCCCCAGCATTTT	CAISERGPVNQPQHF	TRBV10-3	TRBJ1-5	-